The T cell receptor (beta chain) described here comes from a study of patients and donors after allogeneic stem cell transplantation. Germline V gene data show CDR1 as ENHRY and CDR2 as SYGVKD. Germline trimming cut 3 bases from V and 9 bases from J; bases unmatched to any gene: 8. This CDR3 has 15 amino acids. The table lists this clonotype with a few counts. TCRdb fed the RT-PCR reads into MiXCR, producing one record per CDR3 protein. The sample has 920,000 or so distinct CDR3 sequences, approximately 18% seen once. This TCR was recovered from a human donor who was either an allogeneic HSCT recipient or a stem cell or donor lymphocyte infusion donor (not recorded which). It is not recorded whose cells these are; they may come from a transplant donor. The chain links TRBV10-3 to TRBJ2-1; TRBD2 matches 10 bases. Sample: blood, either unsorted or a sorted T cell fraction (not recorded which). The CDR3 DNA sequence: TGTGCCATCAGTGACAAGCGGGGGGGCCTCGGTGAGCAGTTCTTC. Translation: CAISDKRGGLGEQFF.